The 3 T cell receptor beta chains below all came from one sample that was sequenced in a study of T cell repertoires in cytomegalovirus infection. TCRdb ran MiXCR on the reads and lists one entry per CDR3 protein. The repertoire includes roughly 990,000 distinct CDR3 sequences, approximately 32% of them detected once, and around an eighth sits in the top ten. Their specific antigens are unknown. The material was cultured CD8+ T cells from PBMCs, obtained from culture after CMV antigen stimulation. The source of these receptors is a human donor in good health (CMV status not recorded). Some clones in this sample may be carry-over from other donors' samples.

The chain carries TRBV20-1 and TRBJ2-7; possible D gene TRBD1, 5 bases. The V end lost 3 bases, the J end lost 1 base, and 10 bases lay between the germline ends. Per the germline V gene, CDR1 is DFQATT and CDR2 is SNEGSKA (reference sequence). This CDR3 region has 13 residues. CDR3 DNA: TGCAGTGCTAGTGACAGAAGGTCCTACGAGCAGTACGTC. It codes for CSASDRRSYEQYV.

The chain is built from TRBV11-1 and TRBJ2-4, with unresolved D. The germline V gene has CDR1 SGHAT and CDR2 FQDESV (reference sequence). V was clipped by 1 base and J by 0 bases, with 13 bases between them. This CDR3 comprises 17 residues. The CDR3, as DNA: TGTGCCAGCAGCTTAGGCTTGACGAGAACAGCCAAAAACATTCAGTACTTC. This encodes CASSLGLTRTAKNIQYF.

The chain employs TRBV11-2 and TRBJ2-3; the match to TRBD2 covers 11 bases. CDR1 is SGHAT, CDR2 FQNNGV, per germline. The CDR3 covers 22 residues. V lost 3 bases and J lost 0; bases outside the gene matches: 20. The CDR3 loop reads CASSFPSGGLTGNPTSTDTQYF. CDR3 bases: TGTGCCAGCAGCTTCCCTAGCGGGGGGCTTACCGGAAATCCTACTAGCACAGATACGCAGTATTTT.